What follows describes a single TCR beta chain. This record comes from a study of blood T cell repertoires in COVID-19. The overall study: PBMCs, B-cell-depleted T cells, or T cells were the source of the cDNA or gDNA that made up the material.

The V end was cut by 4 bases, the J end by 0 bases, with 10 bases between. Germline V gene sequence: CDR1 SGHVS, CDR2 FQNEAQ. The length of the CDR3 is 15 residues. Repertoires were generated with immunoSEQ multiplex PCR, while TCRdb's copy carries only in-frame clones and drops some. The table has about 66,000 clones, roughly nine tenths seen once. The sample comprised peripheral blood. This sequence was found in a human donor in a cohort sampled during active COVID-19. The rearrangement links TRBV7-8 to TRBJ1-3, with unresolved D. Written as DNA, the CDR3 is TGTGCCAGCAGCTCCGACGGGAGCTCTGGAAACACCATATATTTT. Protein product: CASSSDGSSGNTIYF.